This T cell receptor beta chain was sequenced during a study of T cells in Graves' hyperthyroidism and ophthalmopathy. Study-level points and caveats: Stable hyperthyroidism was separated from ophthalmopathy by a model based on 13 V-J features.

This clonotype was detected ten times or more. The antigen is unknown. V dropped 4 bases and J dropped 4 bases, with 18 bases sitting between them. Germline V gene sequence: CDR1 SGHRS, CDR2 YFSETQ. CDR3 length equals 16 residues. Amplified TCR beta CDR3 regions came from RNA transcripts. The primer set for the first-round RT-PCR of the TCR CDR3 was HTBI. Using its own MiXCR run on the multiplex PCR reads, TCRdb lists one record per CDR3 protein. The table lists some 700,000 distinct CDR3 sequences, around a sixth of them singletons. The source of this sequence is a man aged 45-60 years with Graves' hyperthyroidism. Sequencing used blood. The chain has TRBV5-1 and TRBJ2-1, with D possibly being TRBD2 (6 bases). The CDR3: CASSGTEGPLYNEQFF. The CDR3, as DNA: TGCGCCAGCAGCGGGACGGAGGGGCCTTTATACAATGAGCAGTTCTTC. Together with reference TRBV5-1 and TRBJ2-1, the CDR3 gives the full variable domain: KAGVTQTPRYLIKTRGQQVTLSCSPISGHRSVSWYQQTPGQGLQFLFEYFSETQRNKGNFPGRFSGRQFSNSRSEMNVSTLELGDSALYLCASSGTEGPLYNEQFFGPGTRLTVL.